A single sample gave rise to the 17 T cell receptor beta chains below, sequenced in a study of lymphopenia after photon versus proton radiotherapy. The protocol was immunoSEQ multiplex PCR, while the TCRdb copy is restricted to in-frame clones and leaves out a portion. The sample lists fewer than 40,000 clones, approximately 95% occurring once. The sample was peripheral blood, taken from a patient treated with photon-based radiotherapy. These receptor sequences come from a woman aged 45-59 years with cholangiocarcinoma.

DNA for the CDR3: TGTGCCAGCAGCAAGGACAGGGGGTTTGGTAATGAAAAACTGTTTTTT. Its translation: CASSKDRGFGNEKLFF. This chain connects TRBV9 to TRBJ1-4, with 10 bases matching TRBD1. Looked up from germline, CDR1 is SGDLS and CDR2 is YYNGEE. This CDR3 is built from 16 residues. With 4 bases clipped from V and 4 bases from J, the junction kept 7 bases outside the gene matches.

J is TRBJ1-2 and V is TRBV5-1, with D unclear. Germline V gene sequence: CDR1 SGHRS, CDR2 YFSETQ. The V end was cut by 0 bases, the J end by 0 bases, with 15 bases between. This CDR3 region has 17 residues. Here the CDR3 DNA reads TGCGCCAGCAGCTTGGTCTCCCAGGTAGGAGCTAACTATGGCTACACCTTC. The encoded protein is CASSLVSQVGANYGYTF.

The chain couples TRBV6-1 to TRBJ2-3; maybe TRBD2 (6 bases). V was pared by 3 bases and J by 3 bases, with 10 bases between. The germline V gene has CDR1 MNHNS and CDR2 SASEGT. The CDR3 extends over 14 amino acids. This CDR3 is CASSEGLATDTQYF. The CDR3 DNA sequence: TGTGCCAGCAGTGAGGGGCTAGCGACAGATACGCAGTATTTT.

The chain combines TRBV18 with TRBJ1-1; D perhaps matches TRBD1 (5 bases). Germline V lookup: CDR1 KGHSH, CDR2 LQKENI. The V gene lost 1 base and the J gene lost 4 bases, with 10 bases spanning the gap. This CDR3 region has 14 residues. The CDR3 DNA follows: TGTGCCAGCTCACCACTTGTAGGGGCCACTGAAGCTTTCTTT. It is translated as CASSPLVGATEAFF.

CDR3 residues: CASSQTGADTGELFF. Here the CDR3 DNA reads TGCGCCAGCAGCCAAACAGGGGCCGACACCGGGGAGCTGTTTTTT. The chain links TRBV5-1 to TRBJ2-2, with 7 positions matching TRBD1. The CDR3 sequence is 15 residues long. Germline-derived CDR1 and CDR2 are SGHRS and YFSETQ. J lost 3 bases, V lost 4 bases, and 6 bases had no gene match.

The chain has TRBV27 and TRBJ2-2, with D unresolved. Germline CDR1 is MNHEY and CDR2 is SMNVEV (reference sequence). With 6 bases removed from V and 1 base from J, the gap between germline ends came to 6 bases. The CDR3 covers 13 residues. CDR3 bases: TGTGCCAGCAGGCCAGGGAACACCGGGGAGCTGTTTTTT. Translating gives CASRPGNTGELFF.

The gene calls are TRBV30 and TRBJ1-2, with D maybe TRBD1 (5 bases). Germline loops: CDR1 GTSNPN, CDR2 SVGIG (reference sequence). Trimming removed 5 bases from V and 3 bases from J, with 16 bases in between. This CDR3 spans 14 amino acids. The CDR3 region is CAWLYQGPDYGYTF. The CDR3 region has the DNA TGTGCCTGGCTCTATCAGGGACCGGACTATGGCTACACCTTC.

The rearrangement links TRBV10-2 to TRBJ1-2; D perhaps matches TRBD1 (5 bases). Germline values: CDR1 WSHSY, CDR2 SAAADI. With 8 bases removed from V and 8 bases from J, the gap between germline ends came to 18 bases. The length of the CDR3 is 13 residues. In DNA form, the CDR3 reads TGCGCCAGCTCCTGGGGGAATATTGGCGGCTACACCTTC. Translating gives CASSWGNIGGYTF.

This chain uses TRBV9 with TRBJ2-3; D is undetermined. The length of the CDR3 is 12 residues. The V gene lost 0 bases and the J gene lost 7 bases, with 6 bases spanning the gap. Germline-derived CDR1 and CDR2 are SGDLS and YYNGEE. CDR3 coding DNA: TGTGCCAGCAGCGTAGTTGAGCATACGCAGTATTTT. Translation gives CASSVVEHTQYF.

The chain has TRBV28 and TRBJ2-7; TRBD1 aligns across 7 bases. J gave up 0 bases and V 5 bases, and 7 bases lay outside the gene matches. Germline V CDR1 and CDR2: MDHEN, SYDVKM. The CDR3 is made up of 15 amino acids. The CDR3 DNA follows: TGTGCCAGCAGTCCGGGACAGATAAGCTCCTACGAGCAGTACTTC. It translates to CASSPGQISSYEQYF.

The V call is TRBV18, the J call TRBJ2-1; tentatively, D is TRBD1 or TRBD2 (6 bases each). The CDR3 sequence is 17 residues long. V gave up 2 bases and J gave up 2 bases, with 16 bases separating them. The germline V gene encodes CDR1 KGHSH and CDR2 LQKENI. CDR3 protein: CASSPRGLQGTYNEQFF. DNA of the CDR3: TGTGCCAGCTCACCAAGGGGACTTCAGGGGACCTACAATGAGCAGTTCTTC.

The chain has TRBV7-9 and TRBJ1-1; D might be TRBD1 (5 bases). Trimming removed 3 bases at V and 2 bases at J, with 13 bases between. Germline V gene sequence: CDR1 SEHNR, CDR2 FQNEAQ (reference sequence). The CDR3 covers 15 residues. For the CDR3, the DNA is TGTGCCAGCAGCTTGGAGGACACCTTAAACACTGAAGCTTTCTTT. This sequence encodes CASSLEDTLNTEAFF. The full variable domain, rest sourced from reference TRBV7-9 and TRBJ1-1, is DTGVSQNPRHKITKRGQNVTFRCDPISEHNRLYWYRQTLGQGPEFLTYFQNEAQLEKSRLLSDRFSAERPKGSFSTLEIQRTEQGDSAMYLCASSLEDTLNTEAFFGQGTRLTVV.

The chain joins TRBV5-1 to TRBJ2-7; 10 positions match TRBD2. J was trimmed by 5 bases and V by 0 bases; bases with no gene match: 8. The CDR3 totals 16 residues. The germline gives CDR1 SGHRS, CDR2 YFSETQ. The chain's CDR3 is CASSLGNSGGAHEQYF. CDR3 DNA: TGCGCCAGCAGCTTGGGGAACAGCGGGGGGGCCCACGAGCAGTACTTC. Complete variable domain (other parts from reference TRBV5-1 and TRBJ2-7): KAGVTQTPRYLIKTRGQQVTLSCSPISGHRSVSWYQQTPGQGLQFLFEYFSETQRNKGNFPGRFSGRQFSNSRSEMNVSTLELGDSALYLCASSLGNSGGAHEQYFGPGTRLTVT.

The CDR3 sequence is CASSVAVSGGARETQYF. The DNA for the CDR3 is TGTGCCAGCAGCGTAGCAGTCAGCGGGGGGGCTAGGGAGACCCAGTACTTC. V usage is TRBV9 and J usage is TRBJ2-5, with 10 bases that match TRBD2. The germline CDR1 and CDR2 sequences are SGDLS and YYNGEE. V shed 0 bases and J 5 bases; nucleotides not matched to a gene: 10. The CDR3 sequence is 17 residues long.

As regards this clone: A junction end diverges from the germline sequence, so it may reflect a read error. J is TRBJ2-3 and V is TRBV7-7; a possible D gene is TRBD2 (6 bases). The germline gives CDR1 SSHAT, CDR2 FNYEAQ (reference sequence). CDR3 length: 13 amino acids. Here the CDR3 DNA reads TGTGCTAGCAGCGCGGGACTCCCAGATACGCAGTATTTT. The encoded protein is CASSAGLPDTQYF.

V is TRBV27 and J is TRBJ1-2; D unclear. Germline CDR1 reads MNHEY; CDR2 reads SMNVEV (reference sequence). V gave up 4 bases and J gave up 6 bases, with 18 bases separating them. The length of the CDR3 is 15 residues. CDR3 sequence (DNA): TGTGCCAGCAGTTCCGTATTCGAAGGGTGGGATGGCTACACCTTC. It yields the protein CASSSVFEGWDGYTF.

The chain uses TRBV9 and TRBJ2-7; the match to TRBD2 covers 8 bases. The germline V gene has CDR1 SGDLS and CDR2 YYNGEE. This CDR3 is 15 amino acids long. With 0 bases clipped from V and 4 bases from J, the junction kept 6 bases outside the gene matches. The CDR3 reads CASSVGVSGEYEQYF. The CDR3 DNA is TGTGCCAGCAGCGTAGGGGTTAGCGGGGAGTACGAGCAGTACTTC.